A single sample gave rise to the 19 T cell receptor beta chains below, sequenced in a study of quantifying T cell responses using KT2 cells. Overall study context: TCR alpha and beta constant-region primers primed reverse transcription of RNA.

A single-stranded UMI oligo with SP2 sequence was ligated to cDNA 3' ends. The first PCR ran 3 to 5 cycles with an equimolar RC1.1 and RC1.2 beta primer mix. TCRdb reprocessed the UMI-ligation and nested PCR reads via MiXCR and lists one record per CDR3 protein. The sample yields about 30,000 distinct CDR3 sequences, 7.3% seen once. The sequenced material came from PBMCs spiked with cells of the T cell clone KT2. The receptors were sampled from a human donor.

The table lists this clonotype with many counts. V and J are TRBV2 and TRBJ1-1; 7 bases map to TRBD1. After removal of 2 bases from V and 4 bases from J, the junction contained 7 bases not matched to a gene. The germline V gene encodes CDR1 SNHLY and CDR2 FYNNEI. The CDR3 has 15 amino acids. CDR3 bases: TGTGCCAGCAGTGAACAACAGGGGAGGGCCACTGAAGCTTTCTTT. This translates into CASSEQQGRATEAFF.

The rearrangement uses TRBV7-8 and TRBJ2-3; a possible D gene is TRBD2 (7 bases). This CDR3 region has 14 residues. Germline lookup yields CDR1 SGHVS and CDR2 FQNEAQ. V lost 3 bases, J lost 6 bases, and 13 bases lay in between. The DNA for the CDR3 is TGTGCCAGCAGCTTTAGGGGGGGGGGCGATACGCAGTATTTT. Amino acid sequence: CASSFRGGGDTQYF.

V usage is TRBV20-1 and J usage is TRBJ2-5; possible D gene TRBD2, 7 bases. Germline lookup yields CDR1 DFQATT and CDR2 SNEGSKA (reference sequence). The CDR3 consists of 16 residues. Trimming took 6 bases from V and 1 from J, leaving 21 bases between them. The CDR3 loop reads CSAGWWRGPLQETQYF. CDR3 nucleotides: TGCAGTGCAGGGTGGTGGCGGGGGCCCCTCCAAGAGACCCAGTACTTC.

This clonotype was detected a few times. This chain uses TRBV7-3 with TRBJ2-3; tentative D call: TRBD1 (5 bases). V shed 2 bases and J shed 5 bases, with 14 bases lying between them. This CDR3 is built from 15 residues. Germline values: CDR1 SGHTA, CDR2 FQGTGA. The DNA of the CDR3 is TGTGCCAGCAGCTTAGAGGCCAGGGAATTAGATACGCAGTATTTT. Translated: CASSLEARELDTQYF.

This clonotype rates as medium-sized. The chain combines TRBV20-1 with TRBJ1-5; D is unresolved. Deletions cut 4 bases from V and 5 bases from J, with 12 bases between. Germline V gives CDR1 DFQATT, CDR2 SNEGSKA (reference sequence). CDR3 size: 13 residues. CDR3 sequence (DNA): TGCAGTGCTATGATAGGGAGAGATCAGCCCCAGCATTTT. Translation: CSAMIGRDQPQHF.

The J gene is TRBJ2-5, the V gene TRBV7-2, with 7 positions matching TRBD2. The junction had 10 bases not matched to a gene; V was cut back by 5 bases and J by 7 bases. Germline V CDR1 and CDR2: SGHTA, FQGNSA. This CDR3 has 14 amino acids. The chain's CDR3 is CASSLSNSGGTQYF. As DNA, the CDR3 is TGTGCCAGCAGCCTGTCTAACTCGGGAGGGACCCAGTACTTC.

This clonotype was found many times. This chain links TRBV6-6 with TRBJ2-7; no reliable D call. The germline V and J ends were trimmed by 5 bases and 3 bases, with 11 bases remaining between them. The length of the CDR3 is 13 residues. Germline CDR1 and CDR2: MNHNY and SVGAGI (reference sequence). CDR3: CASSPVTSYEQYF. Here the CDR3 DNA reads TGTGCCAGCAGTCCCGTCACCAGCTACGAGCAGTACTTC.

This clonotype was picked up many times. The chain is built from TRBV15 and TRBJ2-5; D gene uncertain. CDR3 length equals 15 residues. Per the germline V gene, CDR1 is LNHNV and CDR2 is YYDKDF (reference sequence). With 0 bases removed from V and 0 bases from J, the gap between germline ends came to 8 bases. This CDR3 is CATSREGLYQETQYF. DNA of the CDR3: TGTGCCACCAGCAGAGAGGGTTTGTACCAAGAGACCCAGTACTTC.

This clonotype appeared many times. CDR3 nucleotide sequence: TGTGCCAGCAGTGAAACGGCAGTCTCCACTGAAGCTTTCTTT. Its translation: CASSETAVSTEAFF. The V call is TRBV2, the J call TRBJ1-1; no clear D gene. V lost 2 bases and J 4 bases, leaving 11 bases between the germline ends. This CDR3 is 14 amino acids long. The germline V gene has CDR1 SNHLY and CDR2 FYNNEI. Variable domain in full (rest from reference TRBV2 and TRBJ1-1): EPEVTQTPSHQVTQMGQEVILRCVPISNHLYFYWYRQILGQKVEFLVSFYNNEISEKSEIFDDQFSVERPDGSNFTLKIRSTKLEDSAMYFCASSETAVSTEAFFGQGTRLTVV.

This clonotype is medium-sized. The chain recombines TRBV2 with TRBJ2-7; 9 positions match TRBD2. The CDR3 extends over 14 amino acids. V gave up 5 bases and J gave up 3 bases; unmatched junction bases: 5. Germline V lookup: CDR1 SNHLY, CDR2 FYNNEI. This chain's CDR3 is CASSSLAGVYEQYF. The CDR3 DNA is TGTGCCAGCAGTTCGTTAGCGGGAGTCTACGAGCAGTACTTC.

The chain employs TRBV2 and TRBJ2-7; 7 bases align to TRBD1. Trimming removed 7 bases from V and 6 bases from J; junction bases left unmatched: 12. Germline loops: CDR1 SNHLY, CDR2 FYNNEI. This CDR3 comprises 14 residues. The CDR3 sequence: CASNAQLTGSEQYF. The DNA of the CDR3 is TGTGCCAGCAACGCACAACTGACAGGGTCCGAGCAGTACTTC.

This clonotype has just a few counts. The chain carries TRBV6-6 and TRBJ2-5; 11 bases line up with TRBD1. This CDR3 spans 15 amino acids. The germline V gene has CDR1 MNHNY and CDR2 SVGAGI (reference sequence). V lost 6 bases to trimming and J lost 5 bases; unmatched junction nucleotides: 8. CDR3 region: CASSPGGTGGETQYF. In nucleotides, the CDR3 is TGTGCCAGCAGCCCCGGGGGGACAGGGGGTGAGACCCAGTACTTC.

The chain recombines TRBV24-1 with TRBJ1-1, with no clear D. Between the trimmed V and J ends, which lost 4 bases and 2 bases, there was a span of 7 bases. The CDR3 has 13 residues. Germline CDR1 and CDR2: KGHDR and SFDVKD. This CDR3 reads CATSENRNTEAFF. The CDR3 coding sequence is TGTGCCACCAGTGAAAACAGAAACACTGAAGCTTTCTTT.

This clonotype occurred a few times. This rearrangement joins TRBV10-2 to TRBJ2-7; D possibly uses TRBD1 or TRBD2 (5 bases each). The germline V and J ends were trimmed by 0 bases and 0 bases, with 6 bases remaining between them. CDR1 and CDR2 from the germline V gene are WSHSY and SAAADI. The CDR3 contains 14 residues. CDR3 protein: CASSESGTSYEQYF. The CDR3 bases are TGCGCCAGCAGTGAGTCCGGGACCTCCTACGAGCAGTACTTC.

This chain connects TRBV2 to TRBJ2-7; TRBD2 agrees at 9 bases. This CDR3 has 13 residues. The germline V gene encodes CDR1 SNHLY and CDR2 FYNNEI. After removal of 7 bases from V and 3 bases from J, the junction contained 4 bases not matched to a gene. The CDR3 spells CASIGTSSYEQYF. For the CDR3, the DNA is TGTGCCAGCATAGGGACTAGCAGCTACGAGCAGTACTTC.

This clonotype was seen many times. The CDR3 reads CSAINPTVVGTEAFF. In DNA, the CDR3 is TGCAGTGCTATCAACCCGACAGTTGTGGGCACTGAAGCTTTCTTT. The rearrangement uses TRBV20-1 and TRBJ1-1; D is perhaps TRBD1 (5 bases). Per the germline V gene, CDR1 is DFQATT and CDR2 is SNEGSKA (reference sequence). This CDR3 comprises 15 residues. Trimming took 4 bases from V and 4 from J, leaving 19 bases between them.

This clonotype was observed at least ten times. CDR3: CASSFTGTGITDTQYF. CDR3 bases: TGTGCCAGCAGTTTCACCGGGACAGGAATCACAGATACGCAGTATTTT. This rearrangement joins TRBV27 to TRBJ2-3; 8 nucleotides align to TRBD1. This CDR3 spans 16 amino acids. Trimming removed 3 bases from V and 2 bases from J; junction bases left unmatched: 7. Germline V gene sequence: CDR1 MNHEY, CDR2 SMNVEV (reference sequence).

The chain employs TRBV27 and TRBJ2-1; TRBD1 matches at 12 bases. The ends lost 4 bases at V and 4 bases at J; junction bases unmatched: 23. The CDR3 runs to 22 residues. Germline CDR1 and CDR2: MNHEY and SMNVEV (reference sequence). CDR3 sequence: CASSSIMGGQGAHMGRYNEQFF. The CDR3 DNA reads TGTGCCAGCAGTTCAATTATGGGGGGACAGGGGGCACATATGGGCCGATACAATGAGCAGTTCTTC.

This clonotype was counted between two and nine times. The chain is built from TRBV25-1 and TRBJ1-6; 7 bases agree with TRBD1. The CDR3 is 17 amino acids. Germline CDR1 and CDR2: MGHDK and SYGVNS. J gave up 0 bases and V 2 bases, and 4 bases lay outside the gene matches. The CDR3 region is CASSEGAGGSYNSPLHF. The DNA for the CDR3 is TGTGCCAGCAGTGAAGGTGCAGGGGGCTCCTATAATTCACCCCTCCACTTT.